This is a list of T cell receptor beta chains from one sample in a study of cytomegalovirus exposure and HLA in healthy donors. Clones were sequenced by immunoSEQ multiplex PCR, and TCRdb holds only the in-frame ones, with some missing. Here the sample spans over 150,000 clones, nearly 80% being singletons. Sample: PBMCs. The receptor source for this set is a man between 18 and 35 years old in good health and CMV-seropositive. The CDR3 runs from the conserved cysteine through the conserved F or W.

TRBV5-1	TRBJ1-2	CASSPGVSGRYGYTF
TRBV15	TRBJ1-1	CATSNGEPGPAFF
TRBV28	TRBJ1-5	CASNPPGGAGQPQHF
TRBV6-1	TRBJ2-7	CASRGRTVNYEQYF
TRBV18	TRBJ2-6	CASSLDRPEANVLTF
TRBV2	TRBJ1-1	CASSEDRDTEAFF
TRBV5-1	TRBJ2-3	CASSLDTSGGANTQYF
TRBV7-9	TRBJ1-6	CSSSLGGGQGDSPLHF
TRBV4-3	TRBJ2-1	CASSHGTRYEQFF
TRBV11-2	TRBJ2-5	CASSLIGVGGLVETQYF
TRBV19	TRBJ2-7	CARFRGSLHRRGVYEQYF
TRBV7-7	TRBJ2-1	CASSQGLGARDEQFF
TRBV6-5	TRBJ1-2	CASTPGKGGYGYTF
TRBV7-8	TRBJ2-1	CASSWASGGNEQFF
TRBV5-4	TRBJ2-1	CASSTGSSGGYNEQFF
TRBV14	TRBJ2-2	CASSPGKGLAGELFF
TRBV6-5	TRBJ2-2	CASSYSPGRNTGELFF
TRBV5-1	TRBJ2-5	CASSEGLMETQYF
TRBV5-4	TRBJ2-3	CASSRLLAGAGDTQYF
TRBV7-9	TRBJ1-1	CSSSSRTGGSRDTEAFF
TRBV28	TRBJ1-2	CASSLTATSYTF
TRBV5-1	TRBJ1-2	CASSLGQGVVGYTF
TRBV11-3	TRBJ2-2	CASSLGTTGELFF